One T cell receptor beta chain is described in this entry. Its antigen is still unknown. This sample stems from a study of cytomegalovirus exposure and HLA in healthy donors. Study conclusions and caveats: According to a later analysis, donors in an Asian-associated ancestry cluster reportedly had fewer N-insertions than the roughly 660-donor mean. Most TCR beta V segments were productive about 90% or about 30% of the time in an earlier analysis. One variant, a missense change in DCLRE1C, was linked in a later analysis to TCR beta V- and J-gene trimming.

The germline CDR1 and CDR2 sequences are SGHRS and YFSETQ. The CDR3 has 19 amino acids. The trim removed 4 bases at V and 2 bases at J, leaving 17 bases unmatched. 13 Jbeta primers and 60 Vbeta primers were used for the PCR. Profiling relied on immunoSEQ multiplex PCR, and the TCRdb table lists in-frame clones only, not all of them. The sample consists of 250,000 to 350,000 clones, 70% to 90% of them appearing once. The genes are TRBV5-1 and TRBJ2-5; TRBD1 matches at 10 bases. Material for sequencing was PBMCs. The receptor was isolated from a man aged 35 to 55 in good health and CMV-seropositive. The CDR3 region has the DNA TGCGCCAGCAGCCCCGACAGGGGGCTAGGCGCGAGGGGACAAGAGACCCAGTACTTC. As protein: CASSPDRGLGARGQETQYF.